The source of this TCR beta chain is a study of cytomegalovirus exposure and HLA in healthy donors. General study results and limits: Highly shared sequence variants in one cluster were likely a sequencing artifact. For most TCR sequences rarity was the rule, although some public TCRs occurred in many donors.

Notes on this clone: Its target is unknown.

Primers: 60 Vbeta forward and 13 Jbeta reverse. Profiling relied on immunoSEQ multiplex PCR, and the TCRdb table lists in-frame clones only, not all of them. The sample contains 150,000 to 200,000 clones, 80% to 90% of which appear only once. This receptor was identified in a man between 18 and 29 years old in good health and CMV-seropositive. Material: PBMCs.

CDR3 in DNA: TGTGCCAGCACCCGCCGAGGCGATTTTTGGAGGAACACTGAAGCTTTCTTT. Protein: CASTRRGDFWRNTEAFF. The chain combines TRBV5-6 with TRBJ1-1, with D uncertain. From germline, CDR1 is SGHDT and CDR2 YYEEEE. The CDR3 loop spans 17 amino acids. V was trimmed by 6 bases and J by 1 base, leaving 22 bases between them.